These 8 T cell receptor beta chains originate from one sample sequenced in a study of T cells in Graves' hyperthyroidism and ophthalmopathy. Amplified TCR beta CDR3 regions derived from RNA transcripts. When the TCR CDR3 underwent first-round RT-PCR, the HTBI primer set was used. TCRdb reprocessed the multiplex PCR reads via MiXCR and lists one record per CDR3 protein. The sample comprises around 690,000 distinct CDR3 sequences, roughly 17% of which are singletons, and 15% to 17% rests with the top ten. Source material: blood. The receptor set was obtained from a man between 45 and 60 years old with Graves' hyperthyroidism.

J is TRBJ2-7 and V is TRBV3-1; 14 bases are shared with TRBD2. In germline, CDR1 is LGHDT, CDR2 YNNKEL (reference sequence). The CDR3 sequence is 16 residues long. V lost 3 bases to trimming and J lost 6 bases; unmatched junction nucleotides: 7. The CDR3 DNA reads TGTGCCAGCAGCCAGAGGACTAGCGGGAGGAGTTTCGAGCAGTACTTC. Translating it yields CASSQRTSGRSFEQYF.

This clonotype appeared a few times. The chain combines TRBV19 with TRBJ2-1, with D maybe TRBD1 (7 bases). Trimming took 7 bases from V and 0 from J, leaving 13 bases between them. This CDR3 spans 15 amino acids. From germline, CDR1 is LNHDA and CDR2 SQIVND (reference sequence). Here the CDR3 reads CASTPGGSSYNEQFF. The CDR3, as DNA: TGTGCCAGTACCCCAGGGGGGAGCTCCTACAATGAGCAGTTCTTC.

A few counts support this clonotype. The chain has TRBV3-1 and TRBJ1-1, with D unclear. Germline CDR1 LGHDT, CDR2 YNNKEL (reference sequence). This CDR3 has 11 residues. The V gene lost 3 bases and the J gene lost 12 bases, with 11 bases spanning the gap. CDR3 DNA sequence: TGTGCCAGCAGCCATGCTGTGAGAACTTTCTTT. This codes for CASSHAVRTFF.

This rearrangement joins TRBV27 to TRBJ2-3; 7 nucleotides align to TRBD1. This CDR3 comprises 15 residues. Per the germline V gene, CDR1 is MNHEY and CDR2 is SMNVEV (reference sequence). Trimming at V came to 4 bases and at J to 0 bases, leaving 4 bases not matched to a gene. The CDR3 spells CASSSPGGSTDTQYF. DNA of the CDR3: TGTGCCAGCAGTTCCCCAGGGGGAAGCACAGATACGCAGTATTTT.

The chain employs TRBV29-1 and TRBJ2-5; 14 bases align to TRBD2. This CDR3 comprises 20 residues. With V trimmed by 6 bases and J by 5 bases, 23 bases remained unmatched. The V gene's germline CDR1 is SQVTM and CDR2 ANQGSEA. Here the CDR3 reads CSVGRNRDRGTSGSRETQYF. The CDR3 DNA sequence: TGCAGCGTGGGACGTAACCGGGACAGGGGGACTAGCGGGAGCCGGGAGACCCAGTACTTC.

This clonotype was counted many times. This sequence joins TRBV12-3 or TRBV12-4 and TRBJ2-2; weak D call: TRBD1 (6 bases). V lost 4 bases, J lost 0 bases, and 9 bases lay in between. This CDR3 contains 15 residues. The CDR3 DNA follows: TGTGCCAGCAGTTCCGGGACACCGAACACCGGGGAGCTGTTTTTT. Its protein is CASSSGTPNTGELFF.

This clonotype has a count of ten or more. The gene calls are TRBV15 and TRBJ1-1; no clear D gene. There are 14 residues in the CDR3. Germline V CDR1 and CDR2: LNHNV, YYDKDF (reference sequence). With 0 bases removed from V and 0 bases from J, the gap between germline ends came to 5 bases. The CDR3 loop is CATSRESMNTEAFF. CDR3 in DNA: TGTGCCACCAGCAGAGAATCCATGAACACTGAAGCTTTCTTT.

Many counts were recorded for this clonotype. V gene TRBV20-1 combines with J gene TRBJ2-3, with 8 bases that match TRBD2. CDR3 length equals 14 residues. After removal of 5 bases from V and 6 bases from J, the junction contained 10 bases not matched to a gene. Per the germline V gene, CDR1 is DFQATT and CDR2 is SNEGSKA (reference sequence). CDR3 amino acids: CSAPLGGASDTQYF. The CDR3 DNA is TGCAGTGCTCCCCTCGGGGGGGCCTCCGATACGCAGTATTTT.